The 11 T cell receptor beta chains reported below all come from one sample, sequenced in a study of graft-versus-host responses after intestinal transplantation. The protocol was immunoSEQ multiplex PCR, while the TCRdb copy is restricted to in-frame clones and leaves out a portion. The top ten hold 1.4% of the sample, which has over 80,000 clones, roughly 88% seen once. Material: PBMCs, obtained 255 days after intestinal transplant. Receptors were obtained from a human patient who received an intestinal transplant, so some T cells may come from the graft donor.

The chain has TRBV19 and TRBJ1-2; TRBD1 is a possible D gene (6 bases). The V gene lost 5 bases and the J gene lost 5 bases, with 12 bases spanning the gap. This CDR3 contains 13 residues. CDR1 is LNHDA, CDR2 SQIVND, per germline (reference sequence). CDR3: CASSLRTAYGYTF. CDR3 nucleotide sequence: TGTGCCAGTAGTTTGAGGACAGCTTATGGCTACACCTTC.

This chain joins TRBV29-1 and TRBJ2-1; no clear D. Germline V CDR1 and CDR2: SQVTM, ANQGSEA. V was shortened by 3 bases and J by 2 bases, with 8 bases between the two germline ends. CDR3 length: 13 amino acids. CDR3 amino acids: CSVERLPYNEQFF. The CDR3 DNA reads as TGCAGCGTTGAGCGGCTCCCCTACAATGAGCAGTTCTTC.

The genes are TRBV19 and TRBJ2-3, with D perhaps matching TRBD1 or TRBD2 (6 bases each). V gave up 3 bases and J gave up 2 bases, with 15 bases separating them. The CDR3 is 16 amino acids. Germline CDR1 reads LNHDA; CDR2 reads SQIVND (reference sequence). The CDR3 DNA sequence: TGTGCCAGTAGTATCTTAGGGGGAGGCCTCACAGATACGCAGTATTTT. Translated: CASSILGGGLTDTQYF.

The chain combines TRBV11-2 with TRBJ2-7; the D is unclear. The CDR3 loop spans 12 amino acids. The V gene's germline CDR1 is SGHAT and CDR2 FQNNGV. V was pared by 5 bases and J by 4 bases, with 9 bases between. The CDR3 is CASSTGWYEQYF. The CDR3 DNA sequence: TGTGCCAGCAGCACTGGATGGTACGAGCAGTACTTC.

The chain uses TRBV7-8 and TRBJ1-5; D is uncertain. This CDR3 region has 15 residues. The V and J ends lost 1 base and 6 bases respectively, with 13 bases between them. The germline CDR1 and CDR2 sequences are SGHVS and FQNEAQ. Here the CDR3 reads CASSLDRARTQPQHF. CDR3 DNA: TGTGCCAGCAGCTTAGACCGGGCGAGGACTCAGCCCCAGCATTTT.

The chain employs TRBV5-1 and TRBJ2-7; tentatively, D is TRBD1 (5 bases). V was shortened by 1 base and J by 0 bases, with 11 bases between the two germline ends. This CDR3 is built from 15 residues. The V gene's germline CDR1 is SGHRS and CDR2 YFSETQ. The CDR3 nucleotides read TGCGCCAGCAGCTTGCAGGCAGGGCACTCCTACGAGCAGTACTTC. This sequence encodes CASSLQAGHSYEQYF.

This rearrangement joins TRBV9 to TRBJ2-1, with 7 bases identical to TRBD2. Losses at the gene ends were 0 bases for V and 1 base for J; bases not matched to a gene: 1. CDR3 length: 15 residues. From germline, CDR1 is SGDLS and CDR2 YYNGEE. The CDR3 is CASSVGTSSYNEQFF. The CDR3 DNA reads as TGTGCCAGCAGCGTAGGGACTAGTTCCTACAATGAGCAGTTCTTC.

The J gene is TRBJ2-2, the V gene TRBV14; TRBD2 is a possible D gene (5 bases). The CDR3 runs 12 residues. Per germline, CDR1 SGHDN and CDR2 FVKESK. V was shortened by 10 bases and J by 3 bases, with 9 bases between the two germline ends. The DNA of the CDR3 is TGTGCCACCTCGGGGTACACCGGGGAGCTGTTTTTT. Translating gives CATSGYTGELFF.

This chain links TRBV4-1 with TRBJ1-2; no firm D call. Per germline, CDR1 MGHRA and CDR2 YSYEKL. Trimming left V 3 bases short and J 2 bases short, with 7 bases between. The CDR3 sequence is 13 residues long. The CDR3 coding sequence is TGCGCCAGCAGCCACCCAACGAACTATGGCTACACCTTC. Translated, it gives CASSHPTNYGYTF.

The gene calls are TRBV28 and TRBJ1-4; D remains unclear. The V and J ends lost 5 bases and 3 bases respectively, with 10 bases between them. Germline assignment: CDR1 MDHEN and CDR2 SYDVKM. The length of the CDR3 is 14 residues. The chain's CDR3 is CASSSQDANEKLFF. The DNA for the CDR3 is TGTGCCAGCAGTAGCCAGGACGCTAATGAAAAACTGTTTTTT.

V usage is TRBV7-3 and J usage is TRBJ2-2; 7 bases agree with TRBD2. V lost 9 bases, J lost 4 bases, and 11 bases stayed unmatched. Germline loops: CDR1 SGHTA, CDR2 FQGTGA. The CDR3 runs to 15 residues. DNA of the CDR3: TGTGCCAGGAGTCTAGCGGCCGGGGGCACCGGGGAGCTGTTTTTT. As protein: CARSLAAGGTGELFF.